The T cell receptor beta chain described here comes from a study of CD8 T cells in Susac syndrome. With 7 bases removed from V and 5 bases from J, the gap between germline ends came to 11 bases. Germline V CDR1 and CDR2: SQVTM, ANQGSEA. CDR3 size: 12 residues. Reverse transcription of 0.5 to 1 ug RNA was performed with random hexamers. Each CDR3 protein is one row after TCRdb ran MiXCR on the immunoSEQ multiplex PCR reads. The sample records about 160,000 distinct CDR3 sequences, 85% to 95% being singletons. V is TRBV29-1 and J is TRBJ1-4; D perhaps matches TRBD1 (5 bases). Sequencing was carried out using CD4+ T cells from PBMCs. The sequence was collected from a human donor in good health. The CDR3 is CSARDGNEKLFF. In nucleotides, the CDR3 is TGCAGCGCTCGGGACGGGAATGAAAAACTGTTTTTT. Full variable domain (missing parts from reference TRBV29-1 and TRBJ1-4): SAVISQKPSRDICQRGTSLTIQCQVDSQVTMMFWYRQQPGQSLTLIATANQGSEATYESGFVIDKFPISRPNLTFSTLTVSNMSPEDSSIYLCSARDGNEKLFFGSGTQLSVL.